These 9 T cell receptor beta chains came from one sample sequenced in a study of blood T cell repertoires in COVID-19. Assay used: immunoSEQ multiplex PCR; TCRdb lists only in-frame clones, some missing. The table has 50,000 to 60,000 clones, about nine tenths seen once. Material: peripheral blood. Receptors originate from a man between 60 and 75 years old with active COVID-19.

This rearrangement joins TRBV29-1 to TRBJ2-7, with 9 positions matching TRBD2. V lost 5 bases, J lost 4 bases, and 6 bases stayed unmatched. The CDR3 is 13 residues long. In germline, CDR1 is SQVTM, CDR2 ANQGSEA. The CDR3: CSVSSSGSYEQYF. The CDR3 coding sequence is TGCAGCGTTAGTAGTAGCGGGAGTTACGAGCAGTACTTC.

The CDR3 spells CASSRRGGVTNEKLFF. The CDR3 nucleotides are TGTGCCAGCAGCCGGCGGGGAGGGGTAACTAATGAAAAACTGTTTTTT. The chain carries TRBV7-2 and TRBJ1-4, with a weak D call TRBD1 (5 bases). The V gene's germline CDR1 is SGHTA and CDR2 FQGNSA. The CDR3 is 16 amino acids. Between the trimmed V and J ends, which lost 5 bases and 1 base, there was a span of 14 bases.

J is TRBJ1-3 and V is TRBV18; D is perhaps TRBD1 (5 bases). Germline values: CDR1 KGHSH, CDR2 LQKENI. The CDR3 totals 15 residues. The V end was cut by 3 bases, the J end by 0 bases, with 9 bases between. The CDR3 loop reads CASSPQDISGNTIYF. As DNA, the CDR3 is TGTGCCAGCTCACCGCAGGACATCTCTGGAAACACCATATATTTT.

The chain recombines TRBV5-8 with TRBJ2-1, with 9 nucleotides matching TRBD2. The CDR3 consists of 17 residues. V shed 0 bases and J 7 bases; nucleotides not matched to a gene: 11. From germline, CDR1 is SGHTS and CDR2 YDEGEE. CDR3 DNA sequence: TGTGCCAGCAGCTTGGCCCAGGTAGCGGGAGCGGTTAATGAGCAGTTCTTC. Protein sequence: CASSLAQVAGAVNEQFF.

V and J are TRBV2 and TRBJ2-7; D is undetermined. V was shortened by 2 bases and J by 5 bases, with 13 bases between the two germline ends. Germline-derived CDR1 and CDR2 are SNHLY and FYNNEI. This CDR3 comprises 14 residues. The CDR3 sequence: CASSETWLSNEQYF. CDR3 in DNA: TGTGCCAGCAGTGAAACGTGGCTCTCGAACGAGCAGTACTTC.

The genes are TRBV5-1 and TRBJ1-6; the match to TRBD1 covers 9 bases. The length of the CDR3 is 17 residues. The germline CDR1 and CDR2 sequences are SGHRS and YFSETQ. V was clipped by 4 bases and J by 9 bases; unmatched bases: 14. The DNA of the CDR3 is TGCGCCAGCAGCCTGCCCGGACGGACAGGGGAAAGTTCACCCCTCCACTTT. Encoded protein: CASSLPGRTGESSPLHF. The whole variable domain, filled in from reference TRBV5-1 and TRBJ1-6, reads KAGVTQTPRYLIKTRGQQVTLSCSPISGHRSVSWYQQTPGQGLQFLFEYFSETQRNKGNFPGRFSGRQFSNSRSEMNVSTLELGDSALYLCASSLPGRTGESSPLHFGNGTRLTVT.

This clone came up once. The chain employs TRBV18 and TRBJ2-1; 13 nucleotides agree with TRBD2. Germline V gene lookup returns CDR1 KGHSH and CDR2 LQKENI. V lost 6 bases and J lost 7; bases outside the gene matches: 6. The CDR3 is 15 amino acids. CDR3 residues: CASSQTSGGRNEQFF. CDR3 DNA: TGTGCCAGCTCCCAGACTAGCGGGGGGAGGAATGAGCAGTTCTTC.

J is TRBJ2-3 and V is TRBV9; D is unclear. The germline gives CDR1 SGDLS, CDR2 YYNGEE. The CDR3 totals 15 residues. The V and J ends lost 0 bases and 0 bases respectively, with 8 bases between them. CDR3 protein: CASSVAVQSTDTQYF. In DNA, the CDR3 is TGTGCCAGCAGCGTAGCGGTCCAAAGCACAGATACGCAGTATTTT.

The rearrangement uses TRBV7-3 and TRBJ2-1, with 10 bases matching TRBD2. Trimming removed 5 bases from V and 9 bases from J; junction bases left unmatched: 10. CDR1 is SGHTA and CDR2 is FQGTGA in the germline V gene. This CDR3 is built from 15 residues. CDR3 sequence (DNA): TGTGCCAGCAGCCGTGGAGCGGGAGGGTTCGGTGAGCAGTTCTTC. This translates into CASSRGAGGFGEQFF.